This passage covers 30 T cell receptor beta chains from one sample sequenced in a study of cytomegalovirus exposure and HLA in healthy donors. 13 Jbeta primers and 60 Vbeta primers were used for the PCR. The table came from immunoSEQ multiplex PCR; TCRdb's copy has only in-frame clones and leaves some out. The repertoire holds some 110,000 clones, with 75% to 85% as singletons. The sample taken for sequencing was PBMCs. The source is a man in his fifties or sixties in good health and CMV-seronegative.

V and J are TRBV29-1 and TRBJ2-2; 7 bases map to TRBD1. CDR3 length: 14 amino acids. Germline values: CDR1 SQVTM, CDR2 ANQGSEA. V lost 6 bases and J lost 5; bases outside the gene matches: 9. The CDR3 DNA reads TGCAGCGTCCGCGACAGGGTGGGGACCGGGGAGCTGTTTTTT. This codes for CSVRDRVGTGELFF.

The V call is TRBV10-3, the J call TRBJ1-1, with D uncertain. V lost 6 bases, J lost 8 bases, and 10 bases lay in between. The CDR3 totals 11 residues. CDR1 is ENHRY and CDR2 is SYGVKD in the germline V gene. CDR3 DNA: TGTGCCATCAGCGAGGAGTCCGAAGCTTTCTTT. Its protein product is CAISEESEAFF.

The table lists this clone with a few counts. This chain joins TRBV5-6 and TRBJ1-1; D is possibly TRBD1 (6 bases). This CDR3 is 13 amino acids long. Germline V gene sequence: CDR1 SGHDT, CDR2 YYEEEE. V lost 2 bases and J lost 6, with 11 bases in between. DNA of the CDR3: TGTGCCAGCAGCTTCCAACAGGGATCTGAAGCTTTCTTT. Its translation: CASSFQQGSEAFF.

This clone has a handful of counts. The V call is TRBV20-1, the J call TRBJ2-1; D is uncertain. This CDR3 has 11 residues. V lost 3 bases and J lost 15, with 15 bases in between. Germline CDR1 is DFQATT and CDR2 is SNEGSKA (reference sequence). CDR3 in amino acids: CSARSDSSRFF. CDR3 nucleotide sequence: TGCAGTGCTAGGAGCGACTCCTCGAGGTTCTTC.

In the case of this clone: The junction shows a germline mismatch at one end, possibly a read error. This chain links TRBV7-9 with TRBJ1-1, with D maybe TRBD1 (6 bases). CDR1 and CDR2 (germline): SEHNR, FQNEAQ (reference sequence). This CDR3 region has 12 residues. This chain's CDR3 is CSSSAGGGRAFF. For the CDR3, the DNA is TGTTCCAGCAGCGCAGGCGGGGGCCGAGCTTTCTTT.

The chain is built from TRBV10-1 and TRBJ1-5; D uncertain. CDR3 length: 10 amino acids. Trimming took 10 bases from V and 4 from J, leaving 5 bases between them. Germline assignment: CDR1 WNHNN and CDR2 SYGVQD (reference sequence). CDR3 sequence: CAKENQPQHF. The CDR3 bases are TGCGCCAAGGAGAATCAGCCCCAGCATTTT.

The CDR3 DNA is TGTGCCAGCAGCTTAGGGACAGCGGGGCCCCGCGAGCAGTACTTC. Residues: CASSLGTAGPREQYF. The gene calls are TRBV7-8 and TRBJ2-7, with a possible D match to TRBD2 (7 bases). The CDR3 is made up of 15 amino acids. Trimming pared 1 base from V and 6 bases from J, leaving 16 bases between. CDR1 is SGHVS and CDR2 is FQNEAQ in the germline V gene.

The V and J genes are TRBV28 and TRBJ1-5; D is unclear. CDR1 and CDR2 from the germline V gene are MDHEN and SYDVKM. Trimming took 7 bases from V and 1 from J, leaving 17 bases between them. CDR3 length: 16 residues. In DNA form, the CDR3 reads TGTGCCAGCATCACTACAGCGGCATGGAGCAATCAGCCCCAGCATTTT. This translates into CASITTAAWSNQPQHF.

This clone was counted between two and nine times. The chain links TRBV5-1 to TRBJ1-3; D not certain. V lost 4 bases, J lost 1 base, and 12 bases lay in between. This CDR3 is built from 15 residues. Germline CDR1 reads SGHRS; CDR2 reads YFSETQ. Written as DNA, the CDR3 is TGCGCCAGCAGCGACCAGGTGATGTCTGGAAACACCATATATTTT. Translating it yields CASSDQVMSGNTIYF.

This sequence joins TRBV6-1 and TRBJ2-2, with a tentative D call TRBD1 (6 bases). From germline, CDR1 is MNHNS and CDR2 SASEGT. CDR3 length equals 14 residues. V was trimmed by 8 bases and J by 6 bases, leaving 16 bases between them. The CDR3 region has the DNA TGTGCCAGCGAAGAATGGACAGCCTCCGGGGAGCTGTTTTTT. This gives the protein CASEEWTASGELFF.

The chain employs TRBV13 and TRBJ1-2; 10 nucleotides match TRBD1. CDR1 PRHDT and CDR2 FYEKMQ come from the germline V gene (reference sequence). Losses at the gene ends were 5 bases for V and 3 bases for J; bases not matched to a gene: 6. The CDR3 covers 15 residues. CDR3 nucleotide sequence: TGTGCCAGCAGCCCTCGGGACAGGGGAGACTATGGCTACACCTTC. This codes for CASSPRDRGDYGYTF.

The chain uses TRBV4-3 and TRBJ2-2; D perhaps matches TRBD1 (7 bases). Germline CDR1 reads LGHNA; CDR2 reads YSLEER. V was pared by 6 bases and J by 4 bases, with 15 bases between. The CDR3 is 15 residues long. DNA for the CDR3: TGCGCCAGCAGAGGAGGGACAGCACTCACCGGGGAGCTGTTTTTT. Translated: CASRGGTALTGELFF.

The J gene is TRBJ1-1, the V gene TRBV18; unclear D gene. The ends were cut back, 3 bases at V and 7 bases at J, with 15 bases in the middle. CDR3 length: 14 residues. The germline CDR1 and CDR2 sequences are KGHSH and LQKENI. In DNA form, the CDR3 reads TGTGCCAGCTCACCGACGGAGTTCGAAGGTGAAGCTTTCTTT. It is translated as CASSPTEFEGEAFF. Complete variable domain (other parts from reference TRBV18 and TRBJ1-1): NAGVMQNPRHLVRRRGQEARLRCSPMKGHSHVYWYRQLPEEGLKFMVYLQKENIIDESGMPKERFSAEFPKEGPSILRIQQVVRGDSAAYFCASSPTEFEGEAFFGQGTRLTVV.

The chain recombines TRBV18 with TRBJ1-4; 7 bases map to TRBD1. Germline V gives CDR1 KGHSH, CDR2 LQKENI. After removal of 4 bases from V and 0 bases from J, the junction contained 5 bases not matched to a gene. The CDR3 runs 16 residues. The CDR3 loop reads CASSRGTAATNEKLFF. The CDR3 nucleotides are TGTGCCAGCTCACGCGGGACAGCAGCAACTAATGAAAAACTGTTTTTT.

The chain joins TRBV19 to TRBJ2-5; the match to TRBD1 covers 7 bases. This CDR3 region has 14 residues. Germline V lookup: CDR1 LNHDA, CDR2 SQIVND (reference sequence). Trimming took 3 bases from V and 7 from J; bases not matched to a gene: 8. The CDR3 here is CASSILGQTGTQYF. CDR3 sequence (DNA): TGTGCCAGTAGTATTTTGGGACAGACGGGGACCCAGTACTTC.

V gene TRBV6-1 combines with J gene TRBJ1-1; perhaps TRBD1 as D (6 bases). This CDR3 is 16 amino acids long. Germline values: CDR1 MNHNS, CDR2 SASEGT. Trimming removed 2 bases at V and 5 bases at J, with 18 bases between. CDR3 region: CASSEPQDSVGTEAFF. CDR3 nucleotides: TGTGCCAGCAGTGAACCCCAGGACAGTGTAGGTACTGAAGCTTTCTTT.

The chain joins TRBV18 to TRBJ2-5; 8 nucleotides match TRBD2. Trimming removed 0 bases from V and 1 base from J; junction bases left unmatched: 4. CDR1 and CDR2 from the germline V gene are KGHSH and LQKENI. This CDR3 spans 16 amino acids. CDR3 DNA sequence: TGTGCCAGCTCACCACCTAATAGCGGGGCCCAAGAGACCCAGTACTTC. This translates into CASSPPNSGAQETQYF.

J is TRBJ2-3 and V is TRBV5-1, with D perhaps TRBD2 (5 bases). The CDR3 is 15 amino acids. Germline-derived CDR1 and CDR2 are SGHRS and YFSETQ. The V gene lost 5 bases and the J gene lost 2 bases, with 15 bases spanning the gap. The CDR3 region is CASRVGGLNTDTQYF. The CDR3 DNA reads as TGCGCCAGCAGGGTGGGTGGACTCAACACAGATACGCAGTATTTT.

The V gene is TRBV7-9, the J gene TRBJ2-2, with D possibly matching TRBD2 (7 bases). Trimming left V 4 bases short and J 8 bases short, with 20 bases between. CDR1 and CDR2 (germline): SEHNR, FQNEAQ (reference sequence). CDR3 length equals 16 residues. CDR3 in amino acids: CASSSFRGGLIGELFF. CDR3 bases: TGTGCCAGCAGCTCGTTCCGCGGGGGCCTAATAGGGGAGCTGTTTTTT.

About this clone: This same CDR3 is encoded by further DNA sequences in the sample. The chain recombines TRBV7-9 with TRBJ2-5; D perhaps matches TRBD2 (6 bases). The CDR3 covers 14 residues. V gave up 1 base and J gave up 5 bases, with 11 bases separating them. CDR1 and CDR2 from the germline V gene are SEHNR and FQNEAQ (reference sequence). The CDR3 DNA sequence: TGTGCCAGCAGCTTAGGGCTAGCGTCGGAGACCCAGTACTTC. Translated, it gives CASSLGLASETQYF. The full variable domain, in which reference TRBV7-9 and TRBJ2-5 provide the parts outside the CDR3, is DTGVSQNPRHKITKRGQNVTFRCDPISEHNRLYWYRQTLGQGPEFLTYFQNEAQLEKSRLLSDRFSAERPKGSFSTLEIQRTEQGDSAMYLCASSLGLASETQYFGPGTRLLVL.

The rearrangement uses TRBV6-5 and TRBJ1-1; D call uncertain. Deletions cut 2 bases from V and 4 bases from J, with 8 bases between. The CDR3 extends over 13 amino acids. Germline lookup yields CDR1 MNHEY and CDR2 SVGAGI. CDR3 in amino acids: CASSYGRSTEAFF. The CDR3 nucleotides are TGTGCCAGCAGTTACGGGAGAAGCACTGAAGCTTTCTTT.

The chain has TRBV6-5 and TRBJ1-2; D not certain. With 5 bases removed from V and 2 bases from J, the gap between germline ends came to 9 bases. CDR1 and CDR2 from the germline V gene are MNHEY and SVGAGI. The CDR3 consists of 13 residues. As DNA, the CDR3 is TGTGCCAGCAGTGGTGGAGGGAACTATGGCTACACCTTC. This sequence encodes CASSGGGNYGYTF.

The chain carries TRBV4-1 and TRBJ2-7, with D perhaps matching TRBD2 (6 bases). The length of the CDR3 is 15 residues. Trimming pared 5 bases from V and 6 bases from J, leaving 20 bases between. Germline V gene sequence: CDR1 MGHRA, CDR2 YSYEKL. This CDR3 reads CASSAHLGEAAEQYV. The DNA of the CDR3 is TGCGCCAGCAGCGCACATCTAGGGGAGGCGGCCGAGCAGTACGTC.

The V gene is TRBV10-3, the J gene TRBJ2-1; a weak D match, TRBD2 (5 bases). The CDR3 contains 15 residues. Germline lookup yields CDR1 ENHRY and CDR2 SYGVKD. The V gene lost 3 bases and the J gene lost 6 bases, with 15 bases spanning the gap. CDR3 loop: CAISEMPGRGNEQFF. The CDR3 bases are TGTGCCATCAGTGAAATGCCGGGCCGGGGCAATGAGCAGTTCTTC.

This chain joins TRBV21-1 and TRBJ2-7; the D call in the table, TRBD2, was not verified against the DNA. TRBV21-1 is annotated as a pseudogene. This CDR3 has 17 amino acids. The CDR3 DNA sequence: TGTGCCAGCAGCAAGGGTTTACTAGCCGCTAACCCCTACGAGCAGTACTTC. Its protein is CASSKGLLAANPYEQYF.

The rearrangement joins TRBV19 to TRBJ1-3, with D uncertain. The CDR3 loop spans 13 amino acids. Trimming stripped 10 bases from V and 1 base from J, with 11 bases between. CDR1 is LNHDA and CDR2 is SQIVND in the germline V gene (reference sequence). CDR3 region: CATLVRSGNTIYF. The CDR3 DNA follows: TGTGCCACCCTGGTTCGGTCTGGAAACACCATATATTTT.

The chain recombines TRBV6-1 with TRBJ2-2; 7 bases map to TRBD1. This CDR3 is 16 amino acids long. The V and J ends lost 2 bases and 4 bases, in that order; junction bases with no gene match: 7. From germline, CDR1 is MNHNS and CDR2 SASEGT. CDR3: CASSERGGGITGELFF. The CDR3 DNA sequence: TGTGCCAGCAGTGAAAGAGGGGGCGGAATCACCGGGGAGCTGTTTTTT.

This CDR3 is CATSRDLLRSADTQYF. In nucleotides, the CDR3 is TGTGCCACCAGCAGAGATCTCCTGAGATCGGCAGATACGCAGTATTTT. V usage is TRBV15 and J usage is TRBJ2-3; D is undetermined. Trimming stripped 0 bases from V and 4 bases from J, with 14 bases between. In germline, CDR1 is LNHNV, CDR2 YYDKDF (reference sequence). The CDR3 sequence is 16 residues long.

To note about this clone: Other DNA sequences from this sample encode an identical CDR3 as well. This rearrangement joins TRBV12-5 to TRBJ2-3; D perhaps matches TRBD2 (6 bases). V lost 7 bases to trimming and J lost 9 bases, with 14 bases between them. Looked up from germline, CDR1 is LGHNT and CDR2 is FRNRAP. The CDR3 is made up of 12 amino acids. The CDR3: CASAWGEDTQYF. The CDR3 DNA sequence: TGTGCTAGTGCCTGGGGGGAGGACACGCAGTATTTT.

This sequence joins TRBV5-4 and TRBJ2-7; TRBD1 aligns across 7 bases. The germline V gene has CDR1 SGHNT and CDR2 YYREEE (reference sequence). Trimming at V came to 0 bases and at J to 1 base, leaving 4 bases not matched to a gene. The CDR3 covers 15 residues. CDR3 bases: TGTGCCAGCAGCTTGGGACAGGGCCCATCCTACGAGCAGTACGTC. Encoded protein: CASSLGQGPSYEQYV.